This T cell receptor (beta chain) is drawn from a study of cytomegalovirus exposure and HLA in healthy donors. PCR involved 60 Vbeta and 13 Jbeta primers. The table came from immunoSEQ multiplex PCR; TCRdb's copy has only in-frame clones and leaves some out. The profile shows a few hundred thousand clones, about 83% of them singletons. Sequencing used PBMCs. This TCR derives from a man aged 35-49 years in good health and CMV-seronegative.

CDR3 bases: TGTGCCAGCAGCCTTGGTCGACTAGCGGGAGGGCCCGTCACAGATACGCAGTATTTT. Encoded protein: CASSLGRLAGGPVTDTQYF. The chain joins TRBV4-2 to TRBJ2-3; 14 bases map to TRBD2. The V gene's germline CDR1 is LGHNA and CDR2 YNFKEQ. After removal of 4 bases from V and 2 bases from J, the junction contained 11 bases not matched to a gene. The CDR3 is 19 amino acids.